Listed below are T cell receptor beta chains from one sample, sequenced in a study of blood T cell repertoires in COVID-19. Generated by immunoSEQ multiplex PCR, the TCRdb table keeps only in-frame clones and is missing some. The sample records 100,000 to 120,000 clones, nearly 80% being singletons. Input material: peripheral blood. Source of these receptors: a woman older than 75 with active or convalescent COVID-19. CDR3s include the opening cysteine and the closing phenylalanine or tryptophan. D genes are given only for firm matches. The size of a clone is reported for some rows only, either as once, few or many, or as a class for expanded clones.

>-|-|TRBJ2-2|TRBV6-2/TRBV6-3
TGTGCCAGCAGTTCAGTGACCGGGGAGCTGTTTTTT
CASSSVTGELFF
>once|TRBD1|TRBJ1-1|TRBV19
TGTGCCAGTAGCCAACAGGGGCTCGGAGCTGAAGCTTTCTTT
CASSQQGLGAEAFF
>once|-|TRBJ2-3|TRBV5-1
TGCGCCAGCAGCTTGGCGGGGACAAGGGAAGAAACGCAGTATTTT
CASSLAGTREETQYF
>-|-|TRBJ1-4|TRBV25-1
TGTGCCAGCAGTGCGGCCAGGGGTTTTGGTGAAAAACTGTTTTTT
CASSAARGFGEKLFF
>-|TRBD2|TRBJ2-1|TRBV6-2/TRBV6-3
TGTGCCAGCAGTTACTCGCCAGCGGGAGGGCTTTACAATGAGCAGTTCTTC
CASSYSPAGGLYNEQFF
>few|-|TRBJ2-1|TRBV28
TGTGCCAGCAGCAAACAGGGGCGGGGGGTTGAGCAGTTCTTC
CASSKQGRGVEQFF
>-|TRBD1|TRBJ1-1|TRBV3-1/TRBV3-2
TGTGCCAGCAGCCAGGGCTGGGACAGGGGGTATGCGGCTGAAGCTTTCTTT
CASSQGWDRGYAAEAFF
>-|-|TRBJ1-4|TRBV7-3
TGTGCCAGCAGCCGGACAGTCCCAACTAATGAAAAACTGTTTTTT
CASSRTVPTNEKLFF
>-|-|TRBJ1-1|TRBV28
TGTGCCAGCAGTCCGCCGACAGGAATCACTGAAGCTTTCTTT
CASSPPTGITEAFF
>-|-|TRBJ1-2|TRBV7-6
TGTGCCAGCAGCTTAGGTCCGGGGGTGGTCTATGGCTACACCTTC
CASSLGPGVVYGYTF
>few|TRBD1|TRBJ2-2|TRBV5-1
TGCGCCAGCTCCGGACAGGGAAACACCGGGGAGCTGTTTTTT
CASSGQGNTGELFF
>-|-|TRBJ2-1|TRBV4-2
TGTGCCAGCAGCCCGGAGAGGGAATGGGGTAGTGAGCAGTTCTTC
CASSPEREWGSEQFF
>few|TRBD2|TRBJ2-3|TRBV4-3
TGCGCCAGCAGCCAAGAAACCTCGACTAGCGGGACGTCAGATACGCAGTATTTT
CASSQETSTSGTSDTQYF
>once|-|TRBJ2-5|TRBV19
TGTGCCAGTAGTATACGACAGCGAGAGACCCAGTACTTC
CASSIRQRETQYF
>few|TRBD2|TRBJ2-2|TRBV9
TGTGCCAGCTCCCTCCAGCCCGCGGGAGGTGATACCGGGGAGCTGTTTTTT
CASSLQPAGGDTGELFF
>-|TRBD1|TRBJ1-2|TRBV10-3
TGTGCCATCAGTGCGGGACAGGGTGCGGAAGGCTACACCTTC
CAISAGQGAEGYTF
>-|TRBD1|TRBJ1-5|TRBV28
TGTGCCAGCAGTCTAGGGACAGGATTTAATCAGCCCCAGCATTTT
CASSLGTGFNQPQHF
>-|-|TRBJ2-5|TRBV7-2
TGTGCCAGCAGCCCACTGGGGGGTAGCGGATTACAAGAGACCCAGTACTTC
CASSPLGGSGLQETQYF
>-|TRBD1|TRBJ1-5|TRBV6-5
TGTGCCAGCAGTTGGGACAGGAGCAATCAGCCCCAGCATTTT
CASSWDRSNQPQHF
>-|-|TRBJ2-5|TRBV3-1/TRBV3-2
TGTGCCAGCACTCAACTCTCGGGGGAGACCCAGTACTTC
CASTQLSGETQYF
>-|-|TRBJ2-1|TRBV5-8
TGTGCCAGCACAGAGGGCGCTTACAATGAGCAGTTCTTC
CASTEGAYNEQFF
>-|-|TRBJ2-3|TRBV2
TGTGCCAGCAGTGAACGGAGGGGCTCGCAGTATTTT
CASSERRGSQYF
>-|TRBD1|TRBJ1-2|TRBV28
TGTGCCTCCCGGCCAGGGGGTTATGGCTACACCTTC
CASRPGGYGYTF
>-|-|TRBJ1-5|TRBV28
TGTGCCAGCCACGGAGGTAGCAATCAGCCCCAGCATTTT
CASHGGSNQPQHF